The rows below give T cell receptor beta chains drawn from one sample of a study of T cells in Graves' hyperthyroidism and ophthalmopathy. Using its own MiXCR run on the multiplex PCR reads, TCRdb lists one record per CDR3 protein. Here the sample spans about 300,000 distinct CDR3 sequences, roughly 18% being singletons. Sequenced input: blood. All receptors come from a man in his fifties or sixties with Graves' ophthalmopathy. The CDR3 runs from the conserved cysteine through the conserved F or W. Each record gives: clone size, V gene, CDR3 protein. The size of a clone is reported for some rows only, either as once, few or many, or as a class for expanded clones.

many | TRBV28 | CASRFSGRAYEQYF
NA | TRBV4-1 | CASSQGETGSYEQYF
NA | TRBV14 | CASSQWVGPYNEQFF
many | TRBV28 | CASSFRDVSLYSNQPQHF
NA | TRBV30 | CAWSPKSRGLNQPQHF
NA | TRBV7-8 | CASSFLDSTDTQYF
many | TRBV7-2 | CASSDSGSGADTQYF
NA | TRBV6-1 | CASSESGFYGYTF
many | TRBV20-1 | CSARDGGPNEQYF
NA | TRBV15 | CATSRDGTATTGELFF
few | TRBV14 | CASNGGSRIETQYF
NA | TRBV19 | CASSIGLPGRRNEQFF
NA | TRBV19 | CASSNGTTKLRDNEQFF
many | TRBV12-3/TRBV12-4 | CASSFPSLASNNEQFF
many | TRBV11-2 | CASSSRGQPYEQYF
NA | TRBV4-1 | CASSQVQTWYNEQFF
many | TRBV20-1 | CSARVGVLGYTF
many | TRBV7-9 | CASSYGGATNEKLFF
NA | TRBV24-1 | CATSDPETGGNNQPQHF
few | TRBV6-1 | CASSGRGEGRGYTF
NA | TRBV9 | CASSGSGSLRRGPQYF
many | TRBV20-1 | CSAADLYEQYF
NA | TRBV9 | CASSVRGVGVGGEQFF
many | TRBV5-6 | CASSLVGVRTEAFF
NA | TRBV24-1 | CATSDFRSYEQYF
many | TRBV18 | CASSPPAGDQFF